A single sample gave rise to the 31 T cell receptor beta chains below, sequenced in a study of blood T cell repertoires in COVID-19. Profiling relied on immunoSEQ multiplex PCR, and the TCRdb table lists in-frame clones only, not all of them. The data contain 200,000 to 250,000 clones, more than 80% of them singletons. Sequencing was carried out using peripheral blood. The receptors originated from a man aged 25-40 years with COVID-19, enrolled during active disease.

This chain connects TRBV10-3 to TRBJ1-4; the D is unclear. V was shortened by 4 bases and J by 0 bases, with 6 bases between the two germline ends. This CDR3 has 14 amino acids. Germline V gene sequence: CDR1 ENHRY, CDR2 SYGVKD. CDR3 sequence: CAISAGATNEKLFF. CDR3 sequence (DNA): TGTGCCATCAGTGCGGGAGCAACTAATGAAAAACTGTTTTTT.

V and J are TRBV29-1 and TRBJ2-7; 10 bases match TRBD1. Germline trimming cut 7 bases from V and 6 bases from J; bases unmatched to any gene: 6. Germline lookup yields CDR1 SQVTM and CDR2 ANQGSEA. This CDR3 region has 12 residues. The CDR3 sequence: CSASGQGSEQYF. CDR3 bases: TGCAGCGCCTCGGGACAGGGGAGCGAGCAGTACTTC.

The CDR3, as DNA: TGTGCTAGTGGTTTGTCCCCCGGGACAGGGAACACTGAAGCTTTCTTT. Translating gives CASGLSPGTGNTEAFF. The chain links TRBV12-5 to TRBJ1-1; 8 bases agree with TRBD1. V was pared by 2 bases and J by 1 base, with 6 bases of the junction left unmatched. The CDR3 sequence is 16 residues long. The germline CDR1 and CDR2 sequences are LGHNT and FRNRAP.

The chain recombines TRBV7-2 with TRBJ2-7; weak D call: TRBD1 (6 bases). Germline V lookup: CDR1 SGHTA, CDR2 FQGNSA. V was clipped by 2 bases and J by 4 bases, with 12 bases between them. This CDR3 region has 14 residues. The CDR3, as DNA: TGTGCCAGCAGCTTAACTACAGGGCAATACGAGCAGTACTTC. Residues: CASSLTTGQYEQYF.

This clone was observed once. The V gene is TRBV4-2, the J gene TRBJ2-1, with 9 positions matching TRBD2. The germline V gene has CDR1 LGHNA and CDR2 YNFKEQ. Trimming cost V 2 bases and J 8 bases; bases outside gene matches: 4. CDR3 length equals 14 residues. The CDR3 DNA reads TGTGCCAGCAGCCAAAAGCGGGGGGTAGATGAGCAGTTCTTC. Translation gives CASSQKRGVDEQFF.

In DNA, the CDR3 is TGTGCCAGCAGCCCGGGACAGCCAGGAAACACCATATATTTT. Translation gives CASSPGQPGNTIYF. The rearrangement uses TRBV5-4 and TRBJ1-3, with 7 bases fitting TRBD1. Germline lookup yields CDR1 SGHNT and CDR2 YYREEE (reference sequence). The CDR3 consists of 14 residues. After removal of 4 bases from V and 4 bases from J, the junction contained 5 bases not matched to a gene.

The chain combines TRBV27 with TRBJ2-7, with TRBD1 identical over 7 bases. The trim removed 2 bases at V and 7 bases at J, leaving 8 bases unmatched. Per germline, CDR1 MNHEY and CDR2 SMNVEV (reference sequence). This CDR3 spans 14 amino acids. The CDR3 DNA is TGTGCCAGCAGTTTAGGGACAGACTTGGGAGAGCAGTACTTC. This encodes CASSLGTDLGEQYF.

This clone appeared a single time. The rearrangement uses TRBV18 and TRBJ1-1, with D possibly being TRBD1 (6 bases). CDR1 and CDR2 from the germline V gene are KGHSH and LQKENI. Trimming took off 5 bases at V and 5 bases at J, with 15 bases between the two ends. The CDR3 covers 14 residues. The CDR3 region is CASSKGGWGTEAFF. The CDR3, as DNA: TGTGCCAGCTCAAAAGGGGGTTGGGGGACTGAAGCTTTCTTT. Using reference TRBV18 and TRBJ1-1 for the parts outside the CDR3, the full variable domain is NAGVMQNPRHLVRRRGQEARLRCSPMKGHSHVYWYRQLPEEGLKFMVYLQKENIIDESGMPKERFSAEFPKEGPSILRIQQVVRGDSAAYFCASSKGGWGTEAFFGQGTRLTVV.

The rearrangement uses TRBV19 and TRBJ2-1, with 8 nucleotides matching TRBD2. The trim removed 8 bases at V and 1 base at J, leaving 4 bases unmatched. CDR3 length: 14 residues. Germline V gives CDR1 LNHDA, CDR2 SQIVND (reference sequence). As DNA, the CDR3 is TGTGCCAGTCACACTAGCGGATCCTACAATGAGCAGTTCTTC. It codes for CASHTSGSYNEQFF.

The gene calls are TRBV2 and TRBJ1-2; TRBD1 aligns across 8 bases. CDR1 is SNHLY and CDR2 is FYNNEI in the germline V gene. Trimming at V came to 1 base and at J to 4 bases, leaving 2 bases not matched to a gene. The CDR3 is made up of 14 amino acids. The CDR3 sequence is CASSEGQGSYGYTF. Written as DNA, the CDR3 is TGTGCCAGCAGTGAAGGACAGGGGTCCTATGGCTACACCTTC.

The chain employs TRBV19 and TRBJ2-1, with TRBD2 matching over 8 bases. The J segment lost 7 bases and the V segment lost 5 bases, leaving 7 bases of the junction unmatched. Germline CDR1 LNHDA, CDR2 SQIVND (reference sequence). The CDR3 covers 14 residues. The CDR3 DNA sequence: TGTGCCAGTAGTGCCGGGACTAGTAGGAATGAGCAGTTCTTC. This sequence encodes CASSAGTSRNEQFF.

V and J are TRBV21-1 and TRBJ2-7; TRBD2 is the table's D call, not checked against the DNA. TRBV21-1 is a recognized pseudogene. The CDR3 is 16 amino acids. In DNA form, the CDR3 reads TGTGCCAGCACCCAAGGAACTAGCGGGAGGATCCACGAGCAGTACTTC. It is translated as CASTQGTSGRIHEQYF.

This rearrangement joins TRBV12-3 or TRBV12-4 to TRBJ2-2, with no clear D. The V end lost 10 bases, the J end lost 0 bases, and 9 bases lay between the germline ends. The CDR3 has 13 amino acids. DNA of the CDR3: TGTGCCATAAAGAGCCCGAACACCGGGGAGCTGTTTTTT. Translation: CAIKSPNTGELFF.

This clone appeared a few times. The chain uses TRBV7-3 and TRBJ2-1, with TRBD1 as a possible D gene (5 bases). Germline V CDR1 and CDR2: SGHTA, FQGTGA. Trimming shortened V by 5 bases and J by 2 bases, and 19 bases separated the two germline ends. The length of the CDR3 is 17 residues. CDR3 sequence reads: CASSPSVGAFTYNEQFF. CDR3 DNA: TGTGCCAGCAGCCCTTCGGTAGGGGCCTTTACCTACAATGAGCAGTTCTTC.

The chain has TRBV7-9 and TRBJ2-2, with 9 bases lining up with TRBD1. J was trimmed by 1 base and V by 6 bases; bases with no gene match: 3. CDR1 and CDR2 (germline): SEHNR, FQNEAQ (reference sequence). CDR3 length: 15 amino acids. The CDR3 DNA follows: TGTGCCAGCAGGATGGGACAGGGGAACACCGGGGAGCTGTTTTTT. This translates into CASRMGQGNTGELFF.

The chain employs TRBV10-3 and TRBJ1-2; 12 bases are shared with TRBD1. Germline V gene sequence: CDR1 ENHRY, CDR2 SYGVKD. Losses at the gene ends were 7 bases for V and 8 bases for J; bases not matched to a gene: 8. CDR3 size: 14 residues. CDR3 DNA: TGTGCCATCACCAAGGGACAGGGGGCGCTCGGCTACACCTTC. Translated, it gives CAITKGQGALGYTF.

V and J are TRBV7-3 and TRBJ1-3, with D tentatively TRBD1 (5 bases). V lost 5 bases, J lost 4 bases, and 9 bases lay in between. The CDR3 is made up of 13 amino acids. Germline V gives CDR1 SGHTA, CDR2 FQGTGA. The CDR3 nucleotides read TGTGCCAGCAGCCCAGGGATAGGAAACACCATATATTTT. Protein sequence: CASSPGIGNTIYF.

The chain is built from TRBV29-1 and TRBJ2-7; D call uncertain. The CDR3 is 11 amino acids. Germline assignment: CDR1 SQVTM and CDR2 ANQGSEA. The V end lost 4 bases, the J end lost 3 bases, and 7 bases lay between the germline ends. Here the CDR3 reads CSVGAGYEQYF. As DNA, the CDR3 is TGCAGCGTTGGCGCAGGCTACGAGCAGTACTTC.

Only one count was recorded for this clone. This rearrangement joins TRBV7-9 to TRBJ1-2; the match to TRBD1 covers 8 bases. The CDR3 is made up of 14 amino acids. Germline V CDR1 and CDR2: SEHNR, FQNEAQ (reference sequence). J was trimmed by 3 bases and V by 5 bases; bases with no gene match: 5. CDR3 sequence reads: CASSGTGGHYGYTF. The CDR3 DNA is TGTGCCAGCAGCGGTACAGGGGGGCACTATGGCTACACCTTC.

A note on this clone: In the same sample, other DNA sequences code for this CDR3. The V gene is TRBV30, the J gene TRBJ2-7; TRBD2 matches at 8 bases. The trim removed 2 bases at V and 4 bases at J, leaving 4 bases unmatched. Germline V gives CDR1 GTSNPN, CDR2 SVGIG (reference sequence). There are 13 residues in the CDR3. CDR3 sequence reads: CAWSSGSLYEQYF. In DNA form, the CDR3 reads TGTGCCTGGAGTAGCGGGAGCTTGTACGAGCAGTACTTC.

The chain has TRBV3-1 (or the pseudogene TRBV3-2) and TRBJ1-2, with D perhaps matching TRBD1 (5 bases). CDR3 length equals 13 residues. Looked up from germline, CDR1 is LGHDT and CDR2 is YNNKEL (reference sequence). V was trimmed by 4 bases and J by 5 bases, leaving 11 bases between them. DNA for the CDR3: TGTGCCAGCAGCCCGGACGACAGTTATGGCTACACCTTC. Translating gives CASSPDDSYGYTF.

The sample holds one count of this clone. The chain recombines TRBV10-3 with TRBJ2-1; 9 bases map to TRBD1. Germline V gene lookup returns CDR1 ENHRY and CDR2 SYGVKD. This CDR3 is 16 amino acids long. Unmatched junction bases numbered 7, after V lost 6 bases and J lost 1 base. The CDR3 spells CAISPRTGESYNEQFF. DNA of the CDR3: TGTGCCATCAGCCCCCGGACAGGGGAATCCTACAATGAGCAGTTCTTC.

J is TRBJ2-3 and V is TRBV7-2, with 7 bases fitting TRBD2. The CDR3 covers 15 residues. Trimming took 3 bases from V and 0 from J; bases not matched to a gene: 3. Germline-derived CDR1 and CDR2 are SGHTA and FQGNSA. CDR3 amino acids: CASSFLLASTDTQYF. The CDR3 nucleotides are TGTGCCAGCAGCTTCCTACTAGCGAGCACAGATACGCAGTATTTT.

This clone has a handful of counts. The genes are TRBV7-2 and TRBJ1-1; D might be TRBD1 (6 bases). V lost 5 bases and J lost 10, with 35 bases in between. The CDR3 loop spans 19 amino acids. In germline, CDR1 is SGHTA, CDR2 FQGNSA. The CDR3 bases are TGTGCCAGCAGCCTATCCTCCCCTACAAGGGCCACCGGTACAGGGCTAGCTTTCTTT. Protein sequence: CASSLSSPTRATGTGLAFF.

This sequence joins TRBV2 and TRBJ1-2; TRBD1 aligns across 11 bases. The CDR3 consists of 16 residues. CDR1 and CDR2 from the germline V gene are SNHLY and FYNNEI. The ends lost 5 bases at V and 4 bases at J; junction bases unmatched: 9. The CDR3 DNA follows: TGTGCCAGCAGTTTCTATCCCGGGACAGGGGGCTATGGCTACACCTTC. This sequence encodes CASSFYPGTGGYGYTF.

This clone was found once. The chain couples TRBV28 to TRBJ1-2; D is perhaps TRBD1 (6 bases). This CDR3 comprises 16 residues. Germline V gene data show CDR1 as MDHEN and CDR2 as SYDVKM. With 4 bases removed from V and 2 bases from J, the gap between germline ends came to 17 bases. The CDR3 loop reads CASSYTAPGQNYGYTF. CDR3 sequence (DNA): TGTGCCAGCAGTTACACCGCCCCCGGACAGAACTATGGCTACACCTTC.

This clone was picked up one time. This chain uses TRBV28 with TRBJ2-2; D gene ambiguous. Trimming pared 10 bases from V and 1 base from J, leaving 7 bases between. Per germline, CDR1 MDHEN and CDR2 SYDVKM. The CDR3 extends over 12 amino acids. Here the CDR3 reads CATRRNTGELFF. In DNA, the CDR3 is TGTGCCACTAGGAGGAACACCGGGGAGCTGTTTTTT.

V usage is TRBV30 and J usage is TRBJ1-2; D is unclear. The germline gives CDR1 GTSNPN, CDR2 SVGIG (reference sequence). This CDR3 comprises 12 residues. V gave up 1 base and J gave up 7 bases, with 10 bases separating them. CDR3 in amino acids: CAWSAGSGGYTF. The CDR3 nucleotides are TGTGCCTGGAGTGCAGGTAGCGGTGGCTACACCTTC.

The gene calls are TRBV11-2 and TRBJ1-6; TRBD1 matches 8 bases. V gave up 1 base and J gave up 7 bases; unmatched junction bases: 6. Germline V lookup: CDR1 SGHAT, CDR2 FQNNGV. The CDR3 extends over 16 amino acids. The CDR3 spells CASSLGSRGHNSPLHF. The CDR3 DNA reads as TGTGCCAGCAGCTTAGGTAGCAGGGGGCACAATTCACCCCTCCACTTT. Combining the CDR3 with reference TRBV11-2 and TRBJ1-6 gives the whole variable domain EAGVAQSPRYKIIEKRQSVAFWCNPISGHATLYWYQQILGQGPKLLIQFQNNGVVDDSQLPKDRFSAERLKGVDSTLKIQPAKLEDSAVYLCASSLGSRGHNSPLHFGNGTRLTVT.

The chain uses TRBV7-6 and TRBJ2-2; 11 nucleotides line up with TRBD1. The V and J ends lost 8 bases and 2 bases, in that order; junction bases with no gene match: 7. Germline assignment: CDR1 SGHVS and CDR2 FNYEAQ. The CDR3 has 16 amino acids. CDR3 loop: CASYGQGAKNTGELFF. DNA for the CDR3: TGTGCCAGCTACGGACAGGGGGCTAAAAACACCGGGGAGCTGTTTTTT.

This chain links TRBV6-2 or TRBV6-3 with TRBJ1-5, with 8 nucleotides matching TRBD1. CDR3 length equals 16 residues. J was trimmed by 3 bases and V by 5 bases; bases with no gene match: 9. CDR1 MNHEY and CDR2 SVGEGT come from the germline V gene. CDR3 DNA sequence: TGTGCCAGCAGTACTGGACAGGGAGGGAACAATCAGCCCCAGCATTTT. This encodes CASSTGQGGNNQPQHF.